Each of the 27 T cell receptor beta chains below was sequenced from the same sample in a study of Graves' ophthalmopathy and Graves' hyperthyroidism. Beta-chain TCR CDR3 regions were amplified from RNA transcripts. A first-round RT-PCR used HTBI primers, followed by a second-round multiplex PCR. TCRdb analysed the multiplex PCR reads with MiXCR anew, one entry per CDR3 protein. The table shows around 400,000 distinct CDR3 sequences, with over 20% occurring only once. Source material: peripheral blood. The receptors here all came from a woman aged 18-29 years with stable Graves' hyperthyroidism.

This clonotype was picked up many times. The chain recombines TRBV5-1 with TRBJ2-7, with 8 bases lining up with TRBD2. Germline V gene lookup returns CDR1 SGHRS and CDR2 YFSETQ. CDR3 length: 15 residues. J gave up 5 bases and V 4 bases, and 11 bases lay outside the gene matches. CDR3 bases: TGCGCCAGCAGCGAGACCGGGACTAGTAGTGACGAGCAGTACTTC. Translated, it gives CASSETGTSSDEQYF.

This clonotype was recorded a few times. CDR3 nucleotide sequence: TGTGCCAGCAGTCCTCACTCCGGGTTCCTCCGAGGGACCCAGTACTTC. As protein: CASSPHSGFLRGTQYF. The chain carries TRBV28 and TRBJ2-5; D not certain. V shed 5 bases and J shed 7 bases, with 23 bases lying between them. Per germline, CDR1 MDHEN and CDR2 SYDVKM. This CDR3 region has 16 residues.

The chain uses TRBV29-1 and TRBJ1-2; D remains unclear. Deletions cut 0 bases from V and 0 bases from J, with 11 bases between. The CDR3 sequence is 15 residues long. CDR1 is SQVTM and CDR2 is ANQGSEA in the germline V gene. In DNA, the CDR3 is TGCAGCGTTGAAGAAGGCGAGAGGGCTAACTATGGCTACACCTTC. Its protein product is CSVEEGERANYGYTF.

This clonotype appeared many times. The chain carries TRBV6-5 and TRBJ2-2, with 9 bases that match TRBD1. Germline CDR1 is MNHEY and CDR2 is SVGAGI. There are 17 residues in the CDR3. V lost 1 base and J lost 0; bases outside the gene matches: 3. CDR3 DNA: TGTGCCAGCAGTTACTGGGACAGGGCATCGAACACCGGGGAGCTGTTTTTT. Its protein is CASSYWDRASNTGELFF.

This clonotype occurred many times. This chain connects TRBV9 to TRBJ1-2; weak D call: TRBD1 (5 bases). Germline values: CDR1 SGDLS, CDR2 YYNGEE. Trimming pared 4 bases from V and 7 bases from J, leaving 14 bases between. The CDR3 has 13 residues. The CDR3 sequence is CASSRGTPFGYTF. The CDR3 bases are TGTGCCAGCAGCCGTGGGACCCCCTTTGGCTACACCTTC.

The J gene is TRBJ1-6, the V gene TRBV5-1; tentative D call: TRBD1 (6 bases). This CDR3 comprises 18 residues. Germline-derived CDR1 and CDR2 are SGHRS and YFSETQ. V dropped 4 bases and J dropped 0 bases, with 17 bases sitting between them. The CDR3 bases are TGCGCCAGCAGCCTGACCGGACAGTCAAGCTCCTATAATTCACCCCTCCACTTT. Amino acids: CASSLTGQSSSYNSPLHF.

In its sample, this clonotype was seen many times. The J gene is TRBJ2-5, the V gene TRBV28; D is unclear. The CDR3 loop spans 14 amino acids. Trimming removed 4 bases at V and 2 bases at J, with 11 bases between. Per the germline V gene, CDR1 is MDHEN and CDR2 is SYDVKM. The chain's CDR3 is CASSSWVSQETQYF. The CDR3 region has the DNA TGTGCCAGCAGTTCCTGGGTTTCTCAAGAGACCCAGTACTTC.

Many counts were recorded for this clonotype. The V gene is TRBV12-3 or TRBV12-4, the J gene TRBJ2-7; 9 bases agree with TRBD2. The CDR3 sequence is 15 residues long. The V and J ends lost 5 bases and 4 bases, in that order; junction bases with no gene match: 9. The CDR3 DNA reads TGTGCCAGCAGTAAGGGACTAGCCAGCTCTTACGAGCAGTACTTC. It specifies CASSKGLASSYEQYF.

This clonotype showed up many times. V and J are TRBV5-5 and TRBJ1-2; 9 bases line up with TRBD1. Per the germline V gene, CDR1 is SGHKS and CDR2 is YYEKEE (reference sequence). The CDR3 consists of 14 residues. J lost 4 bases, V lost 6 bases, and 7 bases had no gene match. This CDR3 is CASITGGAPYGYTF. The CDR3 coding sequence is TGTGCCAGCATCACAGGGGGCGCCCCCTATGGCTACACCTTC.

The DNA of the CDR3 is TGCAGTGCTGGGGACAGCCCCTTTTATAGCAATCAGCCCCAGCATTTT. Protein: CSAGDSPFYSNQPQHF. V gene TRBV20-1 combines with J gene TRBJ1-5; 7 bases match TRBD1. CDR1 is DFQATT and CDR2 is SNEGSKA in the germline V gene (reference sequence). CDR3 length: 16 amino acids. Unmatched junction bases numbered 10, after V lost 5 bases and J lost 0 bases.

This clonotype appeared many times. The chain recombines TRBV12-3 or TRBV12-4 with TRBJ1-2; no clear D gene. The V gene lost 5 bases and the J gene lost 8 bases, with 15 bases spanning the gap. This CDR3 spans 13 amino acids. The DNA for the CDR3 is TGTGCCAGCAGTCGAGGGCAATCCGGCGGCTACACCTTC. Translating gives CASSRGQSGGYTF.

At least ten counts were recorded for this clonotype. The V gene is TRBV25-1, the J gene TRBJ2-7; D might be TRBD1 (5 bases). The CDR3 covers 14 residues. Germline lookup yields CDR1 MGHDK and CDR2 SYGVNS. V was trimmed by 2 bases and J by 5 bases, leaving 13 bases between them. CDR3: CASSELGAQDEQYF. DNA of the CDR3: TGTGCCAGCAGTGAACTAGGGGCTCAGGACGAGCAGTACTTC.

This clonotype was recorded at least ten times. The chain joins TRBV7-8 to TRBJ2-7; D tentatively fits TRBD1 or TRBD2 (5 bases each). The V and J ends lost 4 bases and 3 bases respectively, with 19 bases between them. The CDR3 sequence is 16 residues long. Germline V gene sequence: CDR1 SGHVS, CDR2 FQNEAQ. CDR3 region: CASSSPGRKILYEQYF. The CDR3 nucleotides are TGTGCCAGCAGCTCACCGGGACGGAAAATCCTCTACGAGCAGTACTTC.

The CDR3 sequence: CASSLVSPGHEQYF. The CDR3 DNA reads as TGTGCCAGCAGTTTGGTCTCCCCGGGCCACGAGCAGTACTTC. The rearrangement uses TRBV28 and TRBJ2-7; D is undetermined. Deletions cut 3 bases from V and 5 bases from J, with 14 bases between. Germline V gives CDR1 MDHEN, CDR2 SYDVKM. The CDR3 totals 14 residues.

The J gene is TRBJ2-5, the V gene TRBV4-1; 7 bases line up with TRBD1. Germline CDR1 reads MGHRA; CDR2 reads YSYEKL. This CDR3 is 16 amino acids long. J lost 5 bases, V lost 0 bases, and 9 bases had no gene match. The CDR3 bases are TGCGCCAGCAGCCAAGAAGGGAGAGGGGGCAGGGAGACCCAGTACTTC. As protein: CASSQEGRGGRETQYF.

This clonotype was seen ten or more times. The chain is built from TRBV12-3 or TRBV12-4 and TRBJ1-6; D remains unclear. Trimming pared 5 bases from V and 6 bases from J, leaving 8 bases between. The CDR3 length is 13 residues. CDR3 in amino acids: CASSRSPNSPLHF. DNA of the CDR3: TGTGCCAGCAGTAGGAGTCCTAATTCACCCCTCCACTTT.

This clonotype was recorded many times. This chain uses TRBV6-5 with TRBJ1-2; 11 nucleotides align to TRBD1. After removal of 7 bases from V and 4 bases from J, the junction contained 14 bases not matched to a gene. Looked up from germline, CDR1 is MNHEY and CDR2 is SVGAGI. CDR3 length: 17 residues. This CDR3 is CASINFRDRGNRYGYTF. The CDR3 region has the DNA TGTGCCAGCATTAACTTCCGGGACAGGGGGAATCGCTATGGCTACACCTTC.

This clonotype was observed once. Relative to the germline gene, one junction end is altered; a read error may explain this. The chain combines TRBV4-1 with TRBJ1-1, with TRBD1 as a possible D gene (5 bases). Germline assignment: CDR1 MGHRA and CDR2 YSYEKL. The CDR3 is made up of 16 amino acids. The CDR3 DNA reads TGCGCCAGCAGCAAGATAGGGCTAGGGGTGAACACTGAAGCTTCCTTT. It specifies CASSKIGLGVNTEASF.

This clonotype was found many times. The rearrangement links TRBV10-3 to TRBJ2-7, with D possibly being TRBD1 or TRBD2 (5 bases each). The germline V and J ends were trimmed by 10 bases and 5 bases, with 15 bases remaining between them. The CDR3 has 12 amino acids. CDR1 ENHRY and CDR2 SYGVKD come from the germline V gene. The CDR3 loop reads CATLGDADEQYF. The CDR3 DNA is TGTGCCACCCTCGGGGACGCGGACGAGCAGTACTTC.

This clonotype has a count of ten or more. CDR3 in amino acids: CASSFPGTGGETQYF. CDR3 nucleotides: TGTGCCAGCAGTTTCCCCGGGACAGGGGGAGAGACCCAGTACTTC. The V call is TRBV28, the J call TRBJ2-5; 11 positions agree with TRBD1. V was clipped by 3 bases and J by 4 bases; unmatched bases: 4. The CDR3 extends over 15 amino acids. Germline V lookup: CDR1 MDHEN, CDR2 SYDVKM.

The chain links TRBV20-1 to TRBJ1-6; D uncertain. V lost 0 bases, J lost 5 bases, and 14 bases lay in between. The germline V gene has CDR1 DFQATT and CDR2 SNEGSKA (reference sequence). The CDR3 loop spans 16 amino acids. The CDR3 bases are TGCAGTGCTAGAGATCAGTCCGGCAGTCATAATTCACCCCTCCACTTT. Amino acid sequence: CSARDQSGSHNSPLHF.

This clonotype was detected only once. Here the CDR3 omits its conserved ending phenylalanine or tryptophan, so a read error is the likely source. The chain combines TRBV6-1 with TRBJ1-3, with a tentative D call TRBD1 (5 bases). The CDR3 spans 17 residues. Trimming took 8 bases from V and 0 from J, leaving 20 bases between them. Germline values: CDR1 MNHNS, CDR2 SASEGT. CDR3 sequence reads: CASGGSFGGSSGNTIYV. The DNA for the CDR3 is TGTGCCAGCGGGGGATCGTTCGGGGGGAGCTCTGGAAACACCATATATGTG.

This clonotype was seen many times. The CDR3 coding sequence is TGTGCCAGCAGCACCCAAAACGTGGCTGGGACTGAAGCTTTCTTT. Protein sequence: CASSTQNVAGTEAFF. The chain has TRBV7-2 and TRBJ1-1; unclear D gene. Germline CDR1 SGHTA, CDR2 FQGNSA. The germline V and J ends were trimmed by 5 bases and 5 bases, with 18 bases remaining between them. This CDR3 has 15 residues.

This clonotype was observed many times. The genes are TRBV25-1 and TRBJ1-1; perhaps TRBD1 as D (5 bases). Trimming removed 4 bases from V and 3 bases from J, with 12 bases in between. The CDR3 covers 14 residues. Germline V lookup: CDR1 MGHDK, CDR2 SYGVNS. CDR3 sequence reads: CASSAEGPHTEAFF. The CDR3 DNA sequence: TGTGCCAGCAGTGCTGAGGGGCCCCACACTGAAGCTTTCTTT.

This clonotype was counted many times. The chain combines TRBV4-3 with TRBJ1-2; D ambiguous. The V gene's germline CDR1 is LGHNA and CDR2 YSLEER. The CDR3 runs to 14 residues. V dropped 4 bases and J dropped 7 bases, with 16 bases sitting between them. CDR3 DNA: TGCGCCAGCAGCCCAGTTACTGGCAGCCTTGGCTACACCTTC. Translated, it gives CASSPVTGSLGYTF.

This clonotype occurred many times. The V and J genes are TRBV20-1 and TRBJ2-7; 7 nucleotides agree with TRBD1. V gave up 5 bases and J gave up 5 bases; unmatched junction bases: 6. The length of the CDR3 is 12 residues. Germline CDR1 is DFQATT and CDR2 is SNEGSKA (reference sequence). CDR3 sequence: CSAVTGIHEQYF. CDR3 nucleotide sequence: TGCAGTGCTGTGACAGGGATCCACGAGCAGTACTTC.

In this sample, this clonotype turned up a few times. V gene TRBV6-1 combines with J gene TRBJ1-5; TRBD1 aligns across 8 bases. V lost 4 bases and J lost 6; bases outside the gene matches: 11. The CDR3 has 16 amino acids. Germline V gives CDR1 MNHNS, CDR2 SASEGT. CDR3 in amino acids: CASSARDRFMSQPQHF. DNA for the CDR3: TGTGCCAGCAGTGCACGGGACAGGTTTATGTCTCAGCCCCAGCATTTT.